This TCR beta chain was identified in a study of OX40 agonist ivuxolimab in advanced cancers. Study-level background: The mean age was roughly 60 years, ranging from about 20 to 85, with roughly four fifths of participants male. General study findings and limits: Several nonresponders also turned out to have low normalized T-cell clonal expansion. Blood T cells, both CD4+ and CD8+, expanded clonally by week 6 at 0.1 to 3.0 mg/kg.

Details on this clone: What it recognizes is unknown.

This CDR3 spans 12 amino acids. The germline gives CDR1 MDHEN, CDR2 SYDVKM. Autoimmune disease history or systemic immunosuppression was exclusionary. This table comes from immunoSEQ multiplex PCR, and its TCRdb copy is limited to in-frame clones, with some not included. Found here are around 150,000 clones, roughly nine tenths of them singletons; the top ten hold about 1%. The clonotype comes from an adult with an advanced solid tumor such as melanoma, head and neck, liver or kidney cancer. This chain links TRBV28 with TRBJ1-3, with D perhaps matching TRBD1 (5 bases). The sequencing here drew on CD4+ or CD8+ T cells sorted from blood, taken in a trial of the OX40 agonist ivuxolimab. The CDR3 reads CVTGTKGNTIYF. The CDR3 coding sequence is TGTGTTACGGGGACGAAAGGAAACACCATATATTTT.